These 10 T cell receptor beta chains were sequenced from one sample in a study of T cells expressing NK-cell markers. TCRdb reprocessed the 5' RACE reads, keeping one entry per CDR3 protein, no DNA. The sample data list about 380,000 distinct CDR3 sequences. Source material: blood T cells: a sorted CD56 or NKG2C T cell subset, CD4+ or CD8+ T cells, or bulk PBMC T cells (not recorded which). These receptors came from a man aged 18-69 years in good health.

V is TRBV9 and J is TRBJ2-2; TCRdb returns TRBD2, unconfirmable since there is no DNA. Germline V gene lookup returns CDR1 SGDLS and CDR2 YYNGEE. The CDR3 has 15 residues. The CDR3 reads CASSSRGQQAGELFF.

V is TRBV27 and J is TRBJ1-2; TCRdb's D gene call, TRBD1, goes unchecked for lack of DNA. The germline gives CDR1 MNHEY, CDR2 SMNVEV (reference sequence). The CDR3 is 15 residues long. CDR3 loop: CASSRREAGGYGYTF.

The chain is built from TRBV4-2 and TRBJ2-2; TCRdb picks TRBD1, but there is no DNA to check that call. CDR1 is LGHNA, CDR2 YNFKEQ, per germline. The CDR3 is made up of 17 amino acids. CDR3 sequence reads: CASSQDFHGGNTGELFF.

J is TRBJ2-2 and V is TRBV12-3 or TRBV12-4; the TCRdb D gene call, TRBD2, has no DNA to confirm it. CDR3 size: 15 residues. The CDR3 spells CASSLREGVAGELFF.

The chain recombines TRBV11-1 with TRBJ1-3; TCRdb picks TRBD1, but there is no DNA to check that call. This CDR3 spans 18 amino acids. Germline assignment: CDR1 SGHAT and CDR2 FQDESV (reference sequence). The CDR3 region is CASSPRATGKDAGNTIYF.

The rearrangement joins TRBV11-3 to TRBJ2-2; without DNA, the TCRdb call of TRBD1 cannot be checked. The CDR3 covers 14 residues. Germline values: CDR1 SGHNT, CDR2 YENEEA. This CDR3 reads CASSIRGNTGELFF. The variable domain in full, completed from reference TRBV11-3 and TRBJ2-2, reads EAGVVQSPRYKIIEKKQPVAFWCNPISGHNTLYWYLQNLGQGPELLIRYENEEAVDDSQLPKDRFSAERLKGVDSTLKIQPAELGDSAVYLCASSIRGNTGELFFGEGSRLTVL.

The chain couples TRBV10-2 to TRBJ1-5. The germline V gene encodes CDR1 WSHSY and CDR2 SAAADI. This CDR3 is built from 14 residues. The CDR3 loop reads CASSEISNNQPQHF.

This chain connects TRBV15 to TRBJ2-7; TCRdb calls TRBD2, which cannot be checked without DNA. The length of the CDR3 is 17 residues. The V gene's germline CDR1 is LNHNV and CDR2 YYDKDF (reference sequence). The CDR3 loop reads CATSRVGIAGAHYEQYF. The whole variable domain, filled in from reference TRBV15 and TRBJ2-7, reads DAMVIQNPRYQVTQFGKPVTLSCSQTLNHNVMYWYQQKSSQAPKLLFHYYDKDFNNEADTPDNFQSRRPNTSFCFLDIRSPGLGDTAMYLCATSRVGIAGAHYEQYFGPGTRLTVT.

This chain links TRBV6-1 with TRBJ1-4; lacking DNA, the TRBD1 call made by TCRdb goes unchecked. Germline lookup yields CDR1 MNHNS and CDR2 SASEGT. This CDR3 region has 15 residues. CDR3 amino acids: CASRRTGGINEKLFF.

The chain combines TRBV20-1 with TRBJ2-1; TCRdb reports TRBD1, a call that lacks DNA to check it against. The CDR3 has 14 residues. CDR1 is DFQATT and CDR2 is SNEGSKA in the germline V gene (reference sequence). Here the CDR3 reads CSASSPEGGTEQFF.